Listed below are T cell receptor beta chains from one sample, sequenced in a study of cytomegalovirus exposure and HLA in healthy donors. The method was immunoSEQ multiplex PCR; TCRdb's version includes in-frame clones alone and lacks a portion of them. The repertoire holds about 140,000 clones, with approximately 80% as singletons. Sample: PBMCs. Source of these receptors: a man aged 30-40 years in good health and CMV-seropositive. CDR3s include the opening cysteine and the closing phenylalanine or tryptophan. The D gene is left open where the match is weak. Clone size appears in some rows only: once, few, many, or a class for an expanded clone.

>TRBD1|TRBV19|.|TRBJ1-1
CASTSLNRGNTEAFF
TGTGCCAGTACCTCCCTGAACAGGGGAAACACTGAAGCTTTCTTT
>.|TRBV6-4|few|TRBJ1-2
CASSRGYGYTF
TGTGCCAGCAGTCGGGGCTATGGCTACACCTTC
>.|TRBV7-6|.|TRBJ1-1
CASSLFQNTEAFF
TGTGCCAGCAGCTTGTTTCAGAACACTGAAGCTTTCTTT
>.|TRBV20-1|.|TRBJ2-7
CSAMWEYEQYF
TGCAGTGCTATGTGGGAGTACGAGCAGTACTTC
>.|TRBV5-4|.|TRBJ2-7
CASSRHPYEQYF
TGTGCCAGCAGCCGACATCCCTACGAGCAGTACTTC
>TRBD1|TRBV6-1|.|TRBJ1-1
CASSGTGGVSTEAFF
TGTGCCAGCAGTGGGACAGGGGGCGTGAGCACTGAAGCTTTCTTT
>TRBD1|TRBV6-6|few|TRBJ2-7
CAIASGTGVHEQYF
TGTGCCATCGCTTCCGGGACAGGGGTCCACGAGCAGTACTTC
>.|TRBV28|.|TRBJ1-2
CASRQQGRAGGYTF
TGTGCCAGCAGGCAACAGGGCCGGGCTGGTGGCTACACCTTC
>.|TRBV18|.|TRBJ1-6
CASSPSQRDNSPLHF
TGTGCCAGCTCACCAAGCCAGAGGGATAATTCACCCCTCCACTTT
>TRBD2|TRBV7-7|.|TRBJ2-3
CASSLGLAGGSGGTDTQYF
TGTGCTAGCTCCTTAGGACTAGCGGGGGGTAGTGGCGGCACAGATACGCAGTATTTT
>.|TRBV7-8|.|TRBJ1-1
CASSLEQTNTEAFF
TGTGCCAGCAGCTTAGAACAGACGAACACTGAAGCTTTCTTT
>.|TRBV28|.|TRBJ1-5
CASRNAGDQPQHF
TGTGCCAGCAGGAACGCGGGGGATCAGCCCCAGCATTTT
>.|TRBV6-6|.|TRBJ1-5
CASSYDRGPEPQHF
TGTGCCAGCAGTTACGATAGGGGCCCCGAACCCCAGCATTTT
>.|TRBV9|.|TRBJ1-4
CASNTEGHFNEKLFF
TGTGCCAGCAACACAGAGGGACACTTTAATGAAAAACTGTTTTTT
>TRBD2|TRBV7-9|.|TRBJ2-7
CASSPPGLATYEQYF
TGTGCCAGCAGCCCCCCGGGACTAGCTACCTACGAGCAGTACTTC
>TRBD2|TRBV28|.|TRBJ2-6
CASSLSSGIAGANVLTF
TGTGCCAGCAGTTTATCGAGCGGGATCGCTGGGGCCAACGTCCTGACTTTC
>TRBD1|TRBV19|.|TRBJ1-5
CASSGQGVDNQPQHF
TGTGCCAGCTCGGGACAGGGTGTTGACAATCAGCCCCAGCATTTT
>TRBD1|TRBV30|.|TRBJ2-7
CAWDTGQGSREQYF
TGTGCCTGGGACACGGGACAGGGCTCGCGGGAGCAGTACTTC
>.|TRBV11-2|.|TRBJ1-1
CASSLGLLSTEAFF
TGTGCCAGCAGCTTGGGCCTTCTGAGCACTGAAGCTTTCTTT
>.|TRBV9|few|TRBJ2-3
CASSVFPGETDTQYF
TGTGCCAGCAGCGTATTCCCAGGGGAGACAGATACGCAGTATTTT
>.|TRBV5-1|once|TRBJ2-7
CASSPAGGTRVDEQYF
TGCGCCAGCAGCCCGGCTGGAGGGACTCGGGTGGACGAGCAGTACTTC
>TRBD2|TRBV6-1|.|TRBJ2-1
CASSEILGTSAYNEQFF
TGTGCCAGCAGTGAAATCCTAGGGACTAGCGCCTACAATGAGCAGTTCTTC
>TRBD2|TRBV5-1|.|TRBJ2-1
CASSLLPGGEQFF
TGCGCCAGCAGCCTCCTTCCGGGGGGGGAGCAGTTCTTC
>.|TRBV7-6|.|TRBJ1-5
CASTQGGREQPQHF
TGTGCCAGCACCCAAGGGGGACGGGAACAGCCCCAGCATTTT
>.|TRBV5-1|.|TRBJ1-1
CASSPGLNTEAFF
TGCGCCAGCAGCCCCGGGTTGAACACTGAAGCTTTCTTT
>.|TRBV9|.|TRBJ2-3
CASSVDSVTDTQYF
TGTGCCAGCAGCGTCGACTCTGTTACAGATACGCAGTATTTT
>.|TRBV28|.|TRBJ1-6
CASSPIFGNSPLHF
TGTGCCAGCAGCCCGATCTTCGGGAATTCACCCCTCCACTTT